Each of the 8 T cell receptor beta chains below was sequenced from the same sample in a study of Tregs in tolerant kidney transplant recipients. Method: immunoSEQ multiplex PCR; TCRdb's copy keeps in-frame clones and lacks some. Of roughly 66,000 clones in the sample, roughly 89% are singletons; the top ten hold approximately 10%. The sequencing here drew on CD8+ T cells from blood, taken before the transplant. These receptors came from a human donor who received a combined kidney and bone marrow transplant.

The chain carries TRBV30 and TRBJ2-3, with D unresolved. Germline CDR1 is GTSNPN and CDR2 is SVGIG (reference sequence). V lost 0 bases and J lost 5, with 9 bases in between. The CDR3 is 13 amino acids. Here the CDR3 reads CAWSVFRVDTQYF. CDR3 DNA sequence: TGTGCCTGGAGTGTATTCCGGGTAGATACGCAGTATTTT.

The rearrangement uses TRBV29-1 and TRBJ1-2, with a tentative D call TRBD1 (5 bases). Germline V gene data show CDR1 as SQVTM and CDR2 as ANQGSEA. V was pared by 7 bases and J by 6 bases, with 15 bases between. The CDR3 is 12 residues long. CDR3 nucleotides: TGCAGCGCTAGGGGAGGGAGGAATGGCTACACCTTC. Its protein is CSARGGRNGYTF.

This chain connects TRBV7-9 to TRBJ2-7, with D uncertain. The V end was cut by 3 bases, the J end by 2 bases, with 5 bases between. This CDR3 comprises 12 residues. Germline V lookup: CDR1 SEHNR, CDR2 FQNEAQ (reference sequence). The CDR3 here is CASSFFAYEQYF. CDR3 DNA: TGTGCCAGCAGCTTCTTCGCCTACGAGCAGTACTTC.

The chain is built from TRBV7-9 and TRBJ2-1; D remains ambiguous. V lost 5 bases and J 10 bases, leaving 12 bases between the germline ends. The CDR3 contains 12 residues. Germline CDR1 SEHNR, CDR2 FQNEAQ (reference sequence). The CDR3 loop is CASSPIGQEQFF. CDR3 sequence (DNA): TGTGCCAGCAGCCCCATTGGGCAGGAGCAGTTCTTC.

The rearrangement uses TRBV28 and TRBJ2-7, with D perhaps TRBD1 (6 bases). CDR1 MDHEN and CDR2 SYDVKM come from the germline V gene. This CDR3 comprises 13 residues. V was cut by 6 bases and J by 3 bases, with 12 bases left in between. The CDR3 bases are TGTGCCAGCAGATCGGGACAAAACTACGAGCAGTACTTC. It is translated as CASRSGQNYEQYF.

The chain links TRBV5-1 to TRBJ1-4; D not certain. The CDR3 covers 14 residues. In germline, CDR1 is SGHRS, CDR2 YFSETQ. Trimming stripped 2 bases from V and 0 bases from J, with 5 bases between. CDR3 bases: TGCGCCAGCAGCTTTGAGGCAACTAATGAAAAACTGTTTTTT. This gives the protein CASSFEATNEKLFF.

V and J are TRBV9 and TRBJ1-2; TRBD1 might be the D (6 bases). The CDR3 sequence is 15 residues long. The germline V gene has CDR1 SGDLS and CDR2 YYNGEE. The germline V and J ends were trimmed by 3 bases and 4 bases, with 16 bases remaining between them. The CDR3 bases are TGTGCCAGCAGCGAGTCTCAGGGGCAGGGCTATGGCTACACCTTC. Residues: CASSESQGQGYGYTF. Drawing the rest from reference TRBV9 and TRBJ1-2, the complete variable domain is DSGVTQTPKHLITATGQRVTLRCSPRSGDLSVYWYQQSLDQGLQFLIQYYNGEERAKGNILERFSAQQFPDLHSELNLSSLELGDSALYFCASSESQGQGYGYTFGSGTRLTVV.

This chain uses TRBV4-1 with TRBJ2-4; 9 nucleotides match TRBD1. The germline CDR1 and CDR2 sequences are MGHRA and YSYEKL. Trimming at V came to 3 bases and at J to 1 base, leaving 10 bases not matched to a gene. The CDR3 has 18 residues. CDR3 loop: CASSQDRGFGLAKNIQYF. The DNA for the CDR3 is TGCGCCAGCAGCCAGGACAGGGGTTTCGGTTTGGCCAAAAACATTCAGTACTTC.